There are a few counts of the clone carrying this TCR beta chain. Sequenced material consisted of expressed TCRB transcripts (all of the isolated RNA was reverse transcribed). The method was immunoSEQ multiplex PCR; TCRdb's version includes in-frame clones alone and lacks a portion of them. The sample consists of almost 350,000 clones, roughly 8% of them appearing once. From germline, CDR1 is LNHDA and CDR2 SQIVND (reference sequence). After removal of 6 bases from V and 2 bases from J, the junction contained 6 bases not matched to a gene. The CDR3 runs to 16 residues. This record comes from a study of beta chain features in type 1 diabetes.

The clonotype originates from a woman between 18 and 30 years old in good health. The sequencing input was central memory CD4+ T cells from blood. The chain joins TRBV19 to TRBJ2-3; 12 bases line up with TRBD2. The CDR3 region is CASRTLAGGNTDTQYF. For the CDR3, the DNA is TGTGCCAGTAGGACACTAGCGGGAGGTAACACAGATACGCAGTATTTT.